This T cell receptor beta chain originates from a study of T cell repertoires in cytomegalovirus infection. Study-level background: Recently identified HLA-C-restricted CMV epitopes were among the peptides used. CMV infection plus the matching HLA type was flagged by public TCR beta signatures.

Via MiXCR, TCRdb re-called the reads, giving one row per CDR3 protein. This repertoire shows about 830,000 distinct CDR3 sequences, roughly 33% found once; its top ten account for around 12%. Trimming cost V 7 bases and J 6 bases, with 20 bases left between them. Germline V gene data show CDR1 as SEHNR and CDR2 as FQNEAQ (reference sequence). The CDR3 spans 15 residues. General observations from the study: The cumulative frequency of public TCR beta families identified carriers of CMV plus the relevant HLA. HLA-C-restricted TCR beta clonotypes specific for CMV led the ex vivo response.

Points on this clonotype: What it binds is not known.

The V and J genes are TRBV7-9 and TRBJ2-3, with a weak D call TRBD2 (6 bases). Here the sequenced sample was cultured CD8+ T cells from PBMCs, taken from culture after CMV antigen stimulation. The TCR comes from a human donor in good health (CMV status not recorded). Some clones in this sample may be carry-over from other donors' samples. The DNA of the CDR3 is TGTGCCAGCACCATATCCGGCGGGGTAGGTGATACGCAGTATTTT. As protein: CASTISGGVGDTQYF.